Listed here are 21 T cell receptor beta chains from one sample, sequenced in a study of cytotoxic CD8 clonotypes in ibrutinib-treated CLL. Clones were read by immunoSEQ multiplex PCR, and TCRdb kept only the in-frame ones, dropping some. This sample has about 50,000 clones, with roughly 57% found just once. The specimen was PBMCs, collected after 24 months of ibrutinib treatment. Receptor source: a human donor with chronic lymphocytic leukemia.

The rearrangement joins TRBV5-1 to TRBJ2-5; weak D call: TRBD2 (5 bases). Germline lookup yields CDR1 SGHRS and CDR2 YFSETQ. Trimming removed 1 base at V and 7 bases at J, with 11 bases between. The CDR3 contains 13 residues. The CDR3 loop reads CASSLTPEGTQYF. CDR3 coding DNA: TGCGCCAGCAGCTTGACACCCGAGGGGACCCAGTACTTC.

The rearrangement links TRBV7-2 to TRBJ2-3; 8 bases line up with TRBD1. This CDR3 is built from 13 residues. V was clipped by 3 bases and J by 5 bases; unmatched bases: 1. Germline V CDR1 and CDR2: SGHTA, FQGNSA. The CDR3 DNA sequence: TGTGCCAGCAGCTTGGACAGGGTAGATACGCAGTATTTT. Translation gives CASSLDRVDTQYF.

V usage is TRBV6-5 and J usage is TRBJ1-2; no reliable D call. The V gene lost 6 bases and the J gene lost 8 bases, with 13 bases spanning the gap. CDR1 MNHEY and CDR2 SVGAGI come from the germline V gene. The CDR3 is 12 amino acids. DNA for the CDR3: TGTGCCAGCAGACGGCCCCAACGCGGCTACACCTTC. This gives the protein CASRRPQRGYTF.

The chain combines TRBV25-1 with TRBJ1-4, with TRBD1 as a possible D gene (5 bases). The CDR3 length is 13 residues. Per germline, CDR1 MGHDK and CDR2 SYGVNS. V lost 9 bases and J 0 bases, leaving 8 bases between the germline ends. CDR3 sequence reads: CASSGTTNEKLFF. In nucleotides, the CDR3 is TGTGCCAGTTCAGGGACAACTAATGAAAAACTGTTTTTT.

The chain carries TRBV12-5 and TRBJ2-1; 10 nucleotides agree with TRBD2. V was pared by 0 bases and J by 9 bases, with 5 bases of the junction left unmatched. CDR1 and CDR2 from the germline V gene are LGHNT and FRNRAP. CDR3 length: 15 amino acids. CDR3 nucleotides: TGTGCTAGTGGTTTGGTACTAGCGGGGTCGGGTGAGCAGTTCTTC. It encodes CASGLVLAGSGEQFF. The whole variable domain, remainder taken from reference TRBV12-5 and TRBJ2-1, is DARVTQTPRHKVTEMGQEVTMRCQPILGHNTVFWYRQTMMQGLELLAYFRNRAPLDDSGMPKDRFSAEMPDATLATLKIQPSEPRDSAVYFCASGLVLAGSGEQFFGPGTRLTVL.

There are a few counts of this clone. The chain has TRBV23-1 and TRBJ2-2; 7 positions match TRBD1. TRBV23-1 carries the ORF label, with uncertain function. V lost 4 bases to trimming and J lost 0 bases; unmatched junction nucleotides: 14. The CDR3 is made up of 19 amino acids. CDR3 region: CASSLQPTGVEANTGELFF. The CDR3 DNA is TGCGCCAGCAGTCTACAGCCCACAGGGGTCGAGGCGAACACCGGGGAGCTGTTTTTT.

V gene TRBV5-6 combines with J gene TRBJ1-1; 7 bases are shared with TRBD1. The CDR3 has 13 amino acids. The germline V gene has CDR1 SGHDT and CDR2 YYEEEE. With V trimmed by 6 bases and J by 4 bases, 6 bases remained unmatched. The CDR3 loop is CASNRGTATEAFF. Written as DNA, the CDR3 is TGTGCCAGCAACAGAGGGACAGCCACTGAAGCTTTCTTT.

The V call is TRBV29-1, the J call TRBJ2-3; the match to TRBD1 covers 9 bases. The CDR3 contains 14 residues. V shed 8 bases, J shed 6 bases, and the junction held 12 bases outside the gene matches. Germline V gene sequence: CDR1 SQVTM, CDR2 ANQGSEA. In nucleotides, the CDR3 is TGCAGCTTGGGGAGGACAGGGGCAAGGGATACGCAGTATTTT. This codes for CSLGRTGARDTQYF.

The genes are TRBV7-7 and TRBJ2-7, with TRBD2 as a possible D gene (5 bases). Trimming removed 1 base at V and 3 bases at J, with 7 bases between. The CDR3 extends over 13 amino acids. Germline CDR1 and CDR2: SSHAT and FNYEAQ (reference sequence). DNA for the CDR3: TGTGCCAGCAGCTTAGGTGGAGGCTACGAGCAGTACTTC. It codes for CASSLGGGYEQYF.

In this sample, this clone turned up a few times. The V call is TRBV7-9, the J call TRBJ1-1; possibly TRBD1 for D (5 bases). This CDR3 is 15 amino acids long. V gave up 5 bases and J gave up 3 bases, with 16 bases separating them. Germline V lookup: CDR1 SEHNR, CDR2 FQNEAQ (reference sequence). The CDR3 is CASSQGATADTEAFF. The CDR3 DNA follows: TGTGCCAGCAGCCAAGGGGCGACAGCTGACACTGAAGCTTTCTTT.

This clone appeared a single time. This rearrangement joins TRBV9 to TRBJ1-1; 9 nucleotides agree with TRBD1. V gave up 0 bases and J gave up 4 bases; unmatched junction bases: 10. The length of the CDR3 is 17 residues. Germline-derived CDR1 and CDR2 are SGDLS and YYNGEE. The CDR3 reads CASSVEGQGYSGTEAFF. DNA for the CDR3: TGTGCCAGCAGCGTAGAGGGACAGGGCTATTCGGGCACTGAAGCTTTCTTT.

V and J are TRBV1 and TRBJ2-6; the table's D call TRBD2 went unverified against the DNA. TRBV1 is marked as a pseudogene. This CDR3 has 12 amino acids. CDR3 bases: TGCACCAGCAGTCGTCGGGCCAACGTCCTGACTTTC. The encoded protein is CTSSRRANVLTF.

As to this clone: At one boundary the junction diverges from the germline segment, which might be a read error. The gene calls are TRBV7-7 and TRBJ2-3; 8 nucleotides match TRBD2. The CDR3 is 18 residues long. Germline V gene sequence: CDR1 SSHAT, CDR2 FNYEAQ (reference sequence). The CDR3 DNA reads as TGTGCTAGCAGCTTAGGACGGTCGGGGGGGGACGGCACAGATACGCAGTATTTT. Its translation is CASSLGRSGGDGTDTQYF. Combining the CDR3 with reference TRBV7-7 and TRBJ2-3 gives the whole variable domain GAGVSQSPRYKVTKRGQDVTLRCDPISSHATLYWYQQALGQGPEFLTYFNYEAQPDKSGLPSDRFSAERPEGSISTLTIQRTEQRDSAMYRCASSLGRSGGDGTDTQYFGPGTRLTVL.

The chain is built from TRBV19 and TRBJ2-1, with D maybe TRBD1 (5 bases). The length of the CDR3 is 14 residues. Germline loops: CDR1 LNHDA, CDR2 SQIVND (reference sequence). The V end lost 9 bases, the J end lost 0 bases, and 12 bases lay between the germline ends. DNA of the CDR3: TGTGCCAGGGCGACAGCAAGCTCCTACAATGAGCAGTTCTTC. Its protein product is CARATASSYNEQFF.

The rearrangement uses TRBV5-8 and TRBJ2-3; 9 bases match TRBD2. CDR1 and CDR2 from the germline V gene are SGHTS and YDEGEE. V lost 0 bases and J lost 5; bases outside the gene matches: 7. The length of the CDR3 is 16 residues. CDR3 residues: CASSLERGGAKDTQYF. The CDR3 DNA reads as TGTGCCAGCAGCTTGGAACGCGGGGGGGCCAAAGATACGCAGTATTTT.

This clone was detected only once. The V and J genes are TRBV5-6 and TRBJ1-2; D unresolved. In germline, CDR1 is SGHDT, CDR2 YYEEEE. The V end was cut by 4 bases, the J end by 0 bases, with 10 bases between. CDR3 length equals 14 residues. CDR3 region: CASSGPGPNYGYTF. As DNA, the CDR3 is TGTGCCAGCAGCGGACCCGGGCCTAACTATGGCTACACCTTC.

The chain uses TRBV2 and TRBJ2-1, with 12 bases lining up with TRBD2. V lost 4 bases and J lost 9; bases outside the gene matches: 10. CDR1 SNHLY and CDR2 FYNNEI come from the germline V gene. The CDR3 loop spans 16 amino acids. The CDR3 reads CASSAPSSGGAPEQFF. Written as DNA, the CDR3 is TGTGCCAGCAGTGCCCCTTCTAGCGGGGGGGCCCCTGAGCAGTTCTTC. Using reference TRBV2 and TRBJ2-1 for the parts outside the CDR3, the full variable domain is EPEVTQTPSHQVTQMGQEVILRCVPISNHLYFYWYRQILGQKVEFLVSFYNNEISEKSEIFDDQFSVERPDGSNFTLKIRSTKLEDSAMYFCASSAPSSGGAPEQFFGPGTRLTVL.

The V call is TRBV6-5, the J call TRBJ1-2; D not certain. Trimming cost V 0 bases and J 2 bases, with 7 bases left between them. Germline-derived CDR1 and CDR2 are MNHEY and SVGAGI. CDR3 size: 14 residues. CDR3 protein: CASSYSLSNYGYTF. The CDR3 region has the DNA TGTGCCAGCAGTTACTCTCTGTCCAACTATGGCTACACCTTC.

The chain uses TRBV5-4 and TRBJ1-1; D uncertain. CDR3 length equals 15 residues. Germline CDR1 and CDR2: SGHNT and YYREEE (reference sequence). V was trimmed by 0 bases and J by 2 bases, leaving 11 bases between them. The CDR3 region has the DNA TGTGCCAGCAGCTTGGGGGGAGCCCTTAACACTGAAGCTTTCTTT. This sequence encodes CASSLGGALNTEAFF.

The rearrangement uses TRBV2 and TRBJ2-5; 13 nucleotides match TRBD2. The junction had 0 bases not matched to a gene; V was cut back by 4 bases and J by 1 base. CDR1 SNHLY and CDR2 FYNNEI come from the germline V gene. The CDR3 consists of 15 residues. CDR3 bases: TGTGCCAGCAGTGGGACTAGCGGGGGCCAAGAGACCCAGTACTTC. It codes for CASSGTSGGQETQYF.

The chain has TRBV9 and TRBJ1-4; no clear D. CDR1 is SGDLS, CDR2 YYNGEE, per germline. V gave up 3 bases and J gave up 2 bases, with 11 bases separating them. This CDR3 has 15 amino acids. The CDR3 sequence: CASSASTYTNEKLFF. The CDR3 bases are TGTGCCAGCAGCGCTTCAACGTACACTAATGAAAAACTGTTTTTT.